What follows describes a single T cell receptor beta chain. In the original analysis: The assay estimated nucleated cells by amplifying reference gene primers. Measured with immunoSEQ multiplex PCR; TCRdb has only the in-frame clones, and not every one. V, J and clone size were drawn from that table, and D and trimming were deduced from the DNA. The sample contains more than 50,000 clones, roughly 85% of which appear only once. V was clipped by 3 bases and J by 5 bases, with 4 bases between them. Germline CDR1 is LNHNV and CDR2 is YYDKDF (reference sequence). This CDR3 is 11 amino acids long. This specimen belongs to a study of blood T cell repertoires in COVID-19. Study at large: Italy, Spain and the United States were the sources of the convalescent and acute COVID-19 samples. Sample material is recorded as cDNA or gDNA derived from T cells, B-cell-depleted T cells, or PBMCs.

Sequencing was performed on peripheral blood. The sequence was obtained from a human donor in a cohort sampled during active COVID-19. The chain joins TRBV15 to TRBJ1-2; D remains unclear. The CDR3 nucleotides read TGTGCCACCAGCAGCTCTTATGGCTACACCTTC. This sequence encodes CATSSSYGYTF.